Sequencing of this TCR beta chain was carried out in a study of blood T cell repertoires in COVID-19. Study details: The origin of the acute and convalescent COVID-19 samples was the United States, Italy and Spain. The cDNA or gDNA used as material had been derived from T cells, B-cell-depleted T cells, or PBMCs.

Original methodology: Quantification of nucleated cells was approximated via reference gene primer amplification. Assay used: immunoSEQ multiplex PCR; TCRdb lists only in-frame clones, some missing. D and trimming were read from the DNA, whereas the V and J calls and clone size are those reported in that table. This table has 130,000 or so clones, approximately 85% appearing once. V was pared by 2 bases and J by 1 base, with 8 bases of the junction left unmatched. There are 16 residues in the CDR3. The germline V gene encodes CDR1 GTSNPN and CDR2 SVGIG (reference sequence). Sequencing was carried out using peripheral blood. The V call is TRBV30, the J call TRBJ2-3; TRBD2 matches 8 bases. The sequence was collected from a human donor in a cohort sampled during active COVID-19. The DNA for the CDR3 is TGTGCCTGGAGTCCGCTAGCGGGTTTGGGCACAGATACGCAGTATTTT. Translated, it gives CAWSPLAGLGTDTQYF.